The present TCR beta chain was sequenced within a study of cytomegalovirus exposure and HLA in healthy donors. About this clone: What it recognizes is unknown.

Points from the study as a whole: In a later analysis, a genetic analysis reported fewer productive-TCR N-insertions in an Asian-associated ancestry cluster than the cohort average. Diagnosis of cytomegalovirus status made by the classifier reportedly showed high specificity and sensitivity.

The PCR made use of 60 Vbeta and 13 Jbeta primers. Produced via immunoSEQ multiplex PCR; TCRdb's table is partial and in-frame only. The sample contains about 45,000 clones, about two thirds of which appear only once. Germline V CDR1 and CDR2: SGHVS, FQNEAQ. Trimming removed 1 base at V and 0 bases at J, with 7 bases between. The length of the CDR3 is 14 residues. The receptor's source is a woman aged 30 to 39 in good health and CMV-seronegative. Sequencing was carried out using PBMCs. The rearrangement uses TRBV7-8 and TRBJ2-7; D gene ambiguous. The CDR3 sequence: CASSLVGSSYEQYF. The DNA of the CDR3 is TGTGCCAGCAGCTTAGTTGGCAGCTCCTACGAGCAGTACTTC.